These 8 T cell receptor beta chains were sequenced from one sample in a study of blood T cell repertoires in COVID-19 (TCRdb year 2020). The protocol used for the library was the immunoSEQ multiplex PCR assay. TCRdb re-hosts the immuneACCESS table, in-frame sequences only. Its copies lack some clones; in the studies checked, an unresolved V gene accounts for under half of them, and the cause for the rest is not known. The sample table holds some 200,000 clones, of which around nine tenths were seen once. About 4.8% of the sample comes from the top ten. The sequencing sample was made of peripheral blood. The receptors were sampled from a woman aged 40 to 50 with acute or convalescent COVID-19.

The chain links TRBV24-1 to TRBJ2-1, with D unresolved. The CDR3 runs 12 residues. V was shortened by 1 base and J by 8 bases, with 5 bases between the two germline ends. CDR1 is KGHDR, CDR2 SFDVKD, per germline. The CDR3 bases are TGTGCCACCAGTGATTTTACAGATGAGCAGTTCTTC. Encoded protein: CATSDFTDEQFF.

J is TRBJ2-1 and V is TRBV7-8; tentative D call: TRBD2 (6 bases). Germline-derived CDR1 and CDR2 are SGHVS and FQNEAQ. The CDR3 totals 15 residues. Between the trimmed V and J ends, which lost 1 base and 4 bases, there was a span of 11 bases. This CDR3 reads CASSLGGGLYNEQFF. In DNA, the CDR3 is TGTGCCAGCAGCTTAGGAGGAGGGCTGTACAATGAGCAGTTCTTC.

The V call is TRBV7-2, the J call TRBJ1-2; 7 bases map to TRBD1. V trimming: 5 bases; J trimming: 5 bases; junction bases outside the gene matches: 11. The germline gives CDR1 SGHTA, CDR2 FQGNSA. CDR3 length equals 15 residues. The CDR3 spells CASSKRTGSGYGYTF. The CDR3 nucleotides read TGTGCCAGCAGCAAAAGGACAGGCTCAGGTTATGGCTACACCTTC.

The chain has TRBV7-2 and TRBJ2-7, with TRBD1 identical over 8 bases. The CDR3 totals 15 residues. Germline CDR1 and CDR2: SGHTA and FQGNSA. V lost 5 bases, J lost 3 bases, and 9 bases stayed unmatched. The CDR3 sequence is CASSPLDRGSYEQYV. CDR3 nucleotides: TGTGCCAGCAGCCCGCTTGACAGGGGTAGCTACGAGCAGTACGTC.

The CDR3 nucleotides are TGTGCCAGCATCCTACGGGGAGGAGATGGCTACACCTTC. Protein: CASILRGGDGYTF. The rearrangement uses TRBV12-3 or TRBV12-4 and TRBJ1-2; D not certain. The CDR3 has 13 amino acids. V gave up 7 bases and J gave up 6 bases, with 15 bases separating them.

The CDR3 sequence: CASRPATRDRAFTGELFF. The CDR3 DNA is TGTGCCAGCAGACCCGCAACCCGGGACAGGGCTTTCACCGGGGAGCTGTTTTTT. The J gene is TRBJ2-2, the V gene TRBV27, with 9 bases that match TRBD1. Germline CDR1 reads MNHEY; CDR2 reads SMNVEV (reference sequence). This CDR3 has 18 amino acids. The V segment lost 6 bases and the J segment 4 bases; nucleotides outside the gene matches: 15.

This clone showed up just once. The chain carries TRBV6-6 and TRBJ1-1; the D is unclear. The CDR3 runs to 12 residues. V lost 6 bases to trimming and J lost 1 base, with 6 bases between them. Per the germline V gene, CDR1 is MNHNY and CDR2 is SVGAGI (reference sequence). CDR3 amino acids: CASRRQNTEAFF. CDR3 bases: TGTGCCAGCAGGCGACAGAACACTGAAGCTTTCTTT.

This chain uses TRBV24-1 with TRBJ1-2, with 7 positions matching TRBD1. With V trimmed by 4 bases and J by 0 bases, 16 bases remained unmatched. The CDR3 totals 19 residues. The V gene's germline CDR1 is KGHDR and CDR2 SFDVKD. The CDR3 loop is CATSDPRPAEGASNYGYTF. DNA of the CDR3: TGTGCCACCAGTGACCCAAGACCTGCCGAGGGGGCGTCTAACTATGGCTACACCTTC.